This paragraph reports one T cell receptor (beta chain). Germline V gives CDR1 LGHDT, CDR2 YNNKEL (reference sequence). The CDR3 runs to 16 residues. V lost 1 base to trimming and J lost 8 bases; unmatched junction nucleotides: 8. The source of the sample is a study of blood T cell repertoires in COVID-19. In the study overall: The samples span acute and convalescent COVID-19 from the United States, Italy and Spain. Sources were T cells, B-cell-depleted T cells, or PBMCs; the material itself was cDNA or gDNA.

Authors' processing steps: Scientists estimated how many nucleated cells there were by amplifying reference gene primers. Sequencing was performed with immunoSEQ multiplex PCR; in TCRdb, only in-frame clones are kept and a portion is missing. That table gives V, J and clone size, and the DNA gave D and trimming. There are 250,000 or so clones in the sample; roughly 82% occur only once, and 4.7% lies in the top ten. This clonotype was sampled from a woman in her 70s with acute or convalescent COVID-19. The source material was peripheral blood. The J gene is TRBJ1-5, the V gene TRBV3-1 (or the pseudogene TRBV3-2); 10 nucleotides align to TRBD1. The CDR3 DNA follows: TGTGCCAGCAGCCAAGGGGGGAGAGGACAGGGGGAGCCCCAGCATTTT. It is translated as CASSQGGRGQGEPQHF.